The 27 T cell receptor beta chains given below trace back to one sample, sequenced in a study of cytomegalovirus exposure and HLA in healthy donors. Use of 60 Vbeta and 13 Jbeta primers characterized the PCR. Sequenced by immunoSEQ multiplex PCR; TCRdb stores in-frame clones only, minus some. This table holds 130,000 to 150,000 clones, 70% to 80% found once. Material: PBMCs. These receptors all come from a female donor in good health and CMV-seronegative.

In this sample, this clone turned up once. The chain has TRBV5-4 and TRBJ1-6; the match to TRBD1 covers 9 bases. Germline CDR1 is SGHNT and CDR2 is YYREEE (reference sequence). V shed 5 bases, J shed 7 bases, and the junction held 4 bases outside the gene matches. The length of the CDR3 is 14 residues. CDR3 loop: CASRPGQGNSPLHF. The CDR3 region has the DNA TGTGCCAGCAGGCCAGGACAGGGGAATTCACCCCTCCACTTT.

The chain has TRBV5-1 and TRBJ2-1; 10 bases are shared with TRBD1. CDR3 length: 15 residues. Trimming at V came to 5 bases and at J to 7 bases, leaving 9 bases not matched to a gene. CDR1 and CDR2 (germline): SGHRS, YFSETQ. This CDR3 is CASRRPGTGVNEQFF. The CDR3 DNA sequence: TGCGCCAGCAGGCGCCCCGGGACAGGGGTTAATGAGCAGTTCTTC.

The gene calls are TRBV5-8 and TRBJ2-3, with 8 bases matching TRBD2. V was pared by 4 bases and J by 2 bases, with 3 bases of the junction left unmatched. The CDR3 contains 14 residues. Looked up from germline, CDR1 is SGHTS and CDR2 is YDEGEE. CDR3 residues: CASSGRGATDTQYF. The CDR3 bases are TGTGCCAGCAGCGGGCGGGGGGCCACAGATACGCAGTATTTT.

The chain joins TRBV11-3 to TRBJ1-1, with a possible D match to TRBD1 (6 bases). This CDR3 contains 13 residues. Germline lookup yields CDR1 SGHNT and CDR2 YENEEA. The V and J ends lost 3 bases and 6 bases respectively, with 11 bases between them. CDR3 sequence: CASSLTGLPEAFF. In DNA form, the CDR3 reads TGTGCCAGCAGCTTGACAGGCCTCCCTGAAGCTTTCTTT.

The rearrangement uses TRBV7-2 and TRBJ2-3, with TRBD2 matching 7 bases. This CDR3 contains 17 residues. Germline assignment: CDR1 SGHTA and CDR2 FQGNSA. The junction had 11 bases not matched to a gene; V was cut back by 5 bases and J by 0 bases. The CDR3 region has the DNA TGTGCCAGCAGCCGGGGCTCGGGAGGTACTAGCACAGATACGCAGTATTTT. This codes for CASSRGSGGTSTDTQYF.

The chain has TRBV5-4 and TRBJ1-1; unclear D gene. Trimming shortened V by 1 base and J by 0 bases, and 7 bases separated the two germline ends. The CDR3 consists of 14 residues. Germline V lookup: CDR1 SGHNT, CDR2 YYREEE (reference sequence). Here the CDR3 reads CASSLIQMNTEAFF. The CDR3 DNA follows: TGTGCCAGCAGCTTGATACAGATGAACACTGAAGCTTTCTTT.

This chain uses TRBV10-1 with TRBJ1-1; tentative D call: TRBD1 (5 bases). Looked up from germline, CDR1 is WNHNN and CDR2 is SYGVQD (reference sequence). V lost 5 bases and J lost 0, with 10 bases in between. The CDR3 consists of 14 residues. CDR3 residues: CASSPSGMNTEAFF. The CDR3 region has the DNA TGCGCCAGCAGTCCTTCAGGGATGAACACTGAAGCTTTCTTT.

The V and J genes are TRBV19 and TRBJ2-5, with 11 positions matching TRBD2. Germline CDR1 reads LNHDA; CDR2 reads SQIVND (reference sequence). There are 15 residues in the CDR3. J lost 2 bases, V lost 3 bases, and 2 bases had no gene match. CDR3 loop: CASSILAGGQETQYF. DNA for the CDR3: TGTGCCAGTAGTATCCTAGCGGGGGGACAAGAGACCCAGTACTTC.

The CDR3 nucleotides are TGTGCCAGCAGGTCGACAGGGGGGAGACTGAGCTCCTACGAGCAGTACTTC. Translation: CASRSTGGRLSSYEQYF. This sequence joins TRBV28 and TRBJ2-7, with 9 nucleotides matching TRBD1. CDR1 MDHEN and CDR2 SYDVKM come from the germline V gene. CDR3 size: 17 residues. Losses at the gene ends were 6 bases for V and 0 bases for J; bases not matched to a gene: 12.

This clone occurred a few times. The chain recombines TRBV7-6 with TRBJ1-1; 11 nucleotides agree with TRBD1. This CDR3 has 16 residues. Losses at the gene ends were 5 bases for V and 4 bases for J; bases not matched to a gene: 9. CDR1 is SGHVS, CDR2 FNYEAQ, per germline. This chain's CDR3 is CASSKFMGQGGTEAFF. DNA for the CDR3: TGTGCCAGCAGCAAATTCATGGGACAGGGGGGCACTGAAGCTTTCTTT.

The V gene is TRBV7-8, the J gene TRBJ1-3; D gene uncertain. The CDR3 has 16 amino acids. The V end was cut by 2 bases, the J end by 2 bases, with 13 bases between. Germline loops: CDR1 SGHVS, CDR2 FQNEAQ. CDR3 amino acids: CASSLRLAVTGNTIYF. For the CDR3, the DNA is TGTGCCAGCAGCTTACGTTTAGCCGTCACTGGAAACACCATATATTTT.

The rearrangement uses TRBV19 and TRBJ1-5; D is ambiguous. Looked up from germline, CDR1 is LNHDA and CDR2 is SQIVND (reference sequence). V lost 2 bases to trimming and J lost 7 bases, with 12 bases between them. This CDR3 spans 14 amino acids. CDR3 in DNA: TGTGCCAGTAGTATAAGGCCTCGCGGCCAGCCCCAGCATTTT. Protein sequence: CASSIRPRGQPQHF.

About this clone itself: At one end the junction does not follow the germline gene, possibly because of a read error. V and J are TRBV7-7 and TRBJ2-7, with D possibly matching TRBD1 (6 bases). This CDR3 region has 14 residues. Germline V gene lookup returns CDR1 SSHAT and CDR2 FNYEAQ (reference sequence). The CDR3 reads CASSPSDRFVEQYF. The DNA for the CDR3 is TGTGCTAGCAGCCCCTCCGACAGGTTTGTCGAGCAGTACTTC.

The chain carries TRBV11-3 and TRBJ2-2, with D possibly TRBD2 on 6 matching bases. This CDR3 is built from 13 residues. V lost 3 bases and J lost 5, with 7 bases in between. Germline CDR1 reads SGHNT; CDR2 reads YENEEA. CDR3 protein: CASSFGGTGELFF. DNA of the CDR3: TGTGCCAGCAGCTTTGGGGGGACCGGGGAGCTGTTTTTT.

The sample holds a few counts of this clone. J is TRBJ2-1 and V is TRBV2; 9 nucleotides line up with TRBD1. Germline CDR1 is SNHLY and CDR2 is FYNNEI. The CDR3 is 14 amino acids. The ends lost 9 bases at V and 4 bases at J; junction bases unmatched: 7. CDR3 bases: TGTGCCAGGTCGGACAGGGGAGGATACAATGAGCAGTTCTTC. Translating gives CARSDRGGYNEQFF. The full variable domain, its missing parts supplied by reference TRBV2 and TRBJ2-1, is EPEVTQTPSHQVTQMGQEVILRCVPISNHLYFYWYRQILGQKVEFLVSFYNNEISEKSEIFDDQFSVERPDGSNFTLKIRSTKLEDSAMYFCARSDRGGYNEQFFGPGTRLTVL.

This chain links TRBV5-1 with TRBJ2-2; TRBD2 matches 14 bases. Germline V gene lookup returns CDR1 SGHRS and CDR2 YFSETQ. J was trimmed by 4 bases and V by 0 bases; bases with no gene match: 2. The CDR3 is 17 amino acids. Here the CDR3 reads CASSLEGTSGGTGELFF. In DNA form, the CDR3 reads TGCGCCAGCAGCTTGGAGGGGACTAGCGGGGGCACCGGGGAGCTGTTTTTT. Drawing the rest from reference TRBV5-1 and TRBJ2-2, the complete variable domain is KAGVTQTPRYLIKTRGQQVTLSCSPISGHRSVSWYQQTPGQGLQFLFEYFSETQRNKGNFPGRFSGRQFSNSRSEMNVSTLELGDSALYLCASSLEGTSGGTGELFFGEGSRLTVL.

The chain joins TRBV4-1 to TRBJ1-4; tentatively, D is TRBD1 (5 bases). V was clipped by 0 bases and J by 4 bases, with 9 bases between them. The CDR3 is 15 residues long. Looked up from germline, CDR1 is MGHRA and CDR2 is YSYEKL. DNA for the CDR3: TGCGCCAGCAGCCAAGACGTGGGGGGTAATGAAAAACTGTTTTTT. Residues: CASSQDVGGNEKLFF.

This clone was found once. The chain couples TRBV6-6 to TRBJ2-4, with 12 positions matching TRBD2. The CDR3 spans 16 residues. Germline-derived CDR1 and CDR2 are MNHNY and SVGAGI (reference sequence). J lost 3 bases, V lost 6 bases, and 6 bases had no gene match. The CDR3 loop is CASSPSGGAGKNIQYF. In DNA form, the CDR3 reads TGTGCCAGCAGCCCTAGCGGGGGGGCCGGCAAAAACATTCAGTACTTC.

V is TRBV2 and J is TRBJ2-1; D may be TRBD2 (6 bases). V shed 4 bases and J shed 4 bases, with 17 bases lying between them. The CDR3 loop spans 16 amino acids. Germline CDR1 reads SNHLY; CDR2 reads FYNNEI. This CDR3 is CASSGGVRGGYNEQFF. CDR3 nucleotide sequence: TGTGCCAGCAGTGGTGGGGTGCGGGGTGGATACAATGAGCAGTTCTTC. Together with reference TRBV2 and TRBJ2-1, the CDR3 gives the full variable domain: EPEVTQTPSHQVTQMGQEVILRCVPISNHLYFYWYRQILGQKVEFLVSFYNNEISEKSEIFDDQFSVERPDGSNFTLKIRSTKLEDSAMYFCASSGGVRGGYNEQFFGPGTRLTVL.

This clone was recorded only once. Here the CDR3 DNA reads TGTGCCACCAGCAGAGATAAGGACGCGGGAGCCGTCTACAATGAGCAGTTCTTC. It encodes CATSRDKDAGAVYNEQFF. This chain uses TRBV15 with TRBJ2-1; 7 nucleotides align to TRBD2. CDR3 length equals 18 residues. V shed 0 bases and J 3 bases; nucleotides not matched to a gene: 11. From germline, CDR1 is LNHNV and CDR2 YYDKDF (reference sequence).

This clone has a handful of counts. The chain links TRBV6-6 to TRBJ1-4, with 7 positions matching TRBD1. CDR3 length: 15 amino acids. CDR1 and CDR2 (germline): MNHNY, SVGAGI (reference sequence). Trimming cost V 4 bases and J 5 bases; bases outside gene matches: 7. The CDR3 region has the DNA TGTGCCAGCAGTTGGTCGACAGGGAGAAATGAAAAACTGTTTTTT. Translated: CASSWSTGRNEKLFF.

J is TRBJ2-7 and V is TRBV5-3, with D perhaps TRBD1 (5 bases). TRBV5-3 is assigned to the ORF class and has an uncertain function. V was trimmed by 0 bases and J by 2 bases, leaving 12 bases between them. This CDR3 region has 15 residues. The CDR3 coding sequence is TGTGCCAGAAGCTTGGACAGCGAGGACACCTACGAGCAGTACTTC. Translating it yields CARSLDSEDTYEQYF.

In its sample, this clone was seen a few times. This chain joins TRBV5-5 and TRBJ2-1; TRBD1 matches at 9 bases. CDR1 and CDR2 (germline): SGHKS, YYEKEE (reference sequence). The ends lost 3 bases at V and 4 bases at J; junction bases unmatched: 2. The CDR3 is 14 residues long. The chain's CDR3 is CASSSGQGYNEQFF. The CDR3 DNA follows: TGTGCCAGCAGCTCGGGACAGGGATACAATGAGCAGTTCTTC.

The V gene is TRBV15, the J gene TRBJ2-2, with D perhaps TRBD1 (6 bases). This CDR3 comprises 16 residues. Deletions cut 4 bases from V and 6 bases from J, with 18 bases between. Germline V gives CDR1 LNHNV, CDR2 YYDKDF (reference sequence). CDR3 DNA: TGTGCCACCAGCACCCCGGACAGTGTTCTTTCCGGGGAGCTGTTTTTT. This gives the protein CATSTPDSVLSGELFF.

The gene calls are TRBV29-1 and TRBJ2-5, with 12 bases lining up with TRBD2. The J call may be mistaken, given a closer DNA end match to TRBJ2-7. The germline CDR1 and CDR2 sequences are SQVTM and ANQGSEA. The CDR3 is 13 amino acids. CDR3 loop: CSARTSGTYEQYF. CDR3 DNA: TGCAGCGCTCGGACTAGCGGGACTTACGAGCAGTACTTC.

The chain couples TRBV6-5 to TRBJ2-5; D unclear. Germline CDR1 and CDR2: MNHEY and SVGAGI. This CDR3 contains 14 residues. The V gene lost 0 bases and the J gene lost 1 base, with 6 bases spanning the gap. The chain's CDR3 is CASSYSGSQETQYF. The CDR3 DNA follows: TGTGCCAGCAGTTACTCGGGCAGCCAAGAGACCCAGTACTTC.

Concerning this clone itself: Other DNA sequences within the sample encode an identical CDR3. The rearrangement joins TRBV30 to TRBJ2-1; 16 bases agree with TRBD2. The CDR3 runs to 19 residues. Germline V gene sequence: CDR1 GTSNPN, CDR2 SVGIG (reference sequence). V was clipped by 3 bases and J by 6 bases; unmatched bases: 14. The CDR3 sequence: CAWSVKGLAGGRPPNEQFF. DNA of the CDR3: TGTGCCTGGAGCGTAAAGGGACTAGCGGGGGGGCGCCCACCCAATGAGCAGTTCTTC.